One sample yielded the 31 T cell receptor beta chains listed below, sequenced in a study of patients and donors after allogeneic stem cell transplantation. TCRdb ran MiXCR on the RT-PCR reads and lists one entry per CDR3 protein. The sample contains roughly 960,000 distinct CDR3 sequences, 18% of which appear only once. The specimen was blood, either unsorted or a sorted T cell fraction (not recorded which). These receptor sequences come from a human donor who was either an allogeneic HSCT recipient or a stem cell or donor lymphocyte infusion donor (not recorded which). It is not recorded whose cells these are; they may come from a transplant donor.

This clonotype showed up just a few times. The chain links TRBV2 to TRBJ2-1; 7 bases align to TRBD1. Trimming removed 4 bases from V and 6 bases from J; junction bases left unmatched: 15. This CDR3 is 17 amino acids long. Germline CDR1 is SNHLY and CDR2 is FYNNEI. The CDR3 loop reads CASSARTGDQVSNEQFF. Here the CDR3 DNA reads TGTGCCAGCAGTGCCCGAACAGGGGACCAGGTCAGCAATGAGCAGTTCTTC.

This clonotype was counted between two and nine times. The chain employs TRBV27 and TRBJ1-2; the D gene is possibly TRBD1 (5 bases). Trimming removed 6 bases from V and 5 bases from J, with 22 bases in between. Per the germline V gene, CDR1 is MNHEY and CDR2 is SMNVEV (reference sequence). The CDR3 length is 16 residues. CDR3 sequence reads: CASSAGVERISYGYTF. The CDR3 DNA reads as TGTGCCAGCAGCGCGGGGGTCGAACGCATATCTTATGGCTACACCTTC.

This clonotype was detected ten times or more. V is TRBV10-3 and J is TRBJ2-3; 10 bases match TRBD2. The germline CDR1 and CDR2 sequences are ENHRY and SYGVKD. Trimming removed 4 bases from V and 4 bases from J; junction bases left unmatched: 5. The CDR3 extends over 15 amino acids. CDR3 residues: CAISVLAGASDTQYF. The CDR3 nucleotides read TGTGCCATCAGTGTCCTAGCGGGAGCTTCAGATACGCAGTATTTT.

The rearrangement uses TRBV10-3 and TRBJ2-7; D perhaps matches TRBD1 (7 bases). The CDR3 extends over 13 amino acids. Germline V gene sequence: CDR1 ENHRY, CDR2 SYGVKD. V was shortened by 6 bases and J by 2 bases, with 11 bases between the two germline ends. CDR3 in DNA: TGTGCCATCAGAGCCAGGGGGGCCTACGAGCAGTACTTC. Translation gives CAIRARGAYEQYF.

This clonotype was seen at least ten times. The chain carries TRBV12-3 or TRBV12-4 and TRBJ2-4; 8 bases map to TRBD1. The CDR3 is 14 residues long. Trimming took 6 bases from V and 8 from J; bases not matched to a gene: 9. CDR3 bases: TGTGCCAGCAGCCCCGCAGGGGGCAGGGACATTCAGTACTTC. Translating it yields CASSPAGGRDIQYF.

This clonotype has only a few counts. The chain joins TRBV6-5 to TRBJ1-2; possible D gene TRBD1, 6 bases. Germline CDR1 is MNHEY and CDR2 is SVGAGI. V was cut by 2 bases and J by 2 bases, with 15 bases left in between. The CDR3 runs 16 residues. CDR3 nucleotide sequence: TGTGCCAGCAGTTACGGGGGGCAGGCGACGAACTATGGCTACACCTTC. The encoded protein is CASSYGGQATNYGYTF.

The J gene is TRBJ2-2, the V gene TRBV15, with TRBD1 identical over 8 bases. From germline, CDR1 is LNHNV and CDR2 YYDKDF (reference sequence). The CDR3 contains 17 residues. Unmatched junction bases numbered 7, after V lost 1 base and J lost 3 bases. CDR3 nucleotide sequence: TGTGCCACCAGCAGAGCAGGACAGGGTGAGGACACCGGGGAGCTGTTTTTT. This translates into CATSRAGQGEDTGELFF. The full variable domain, its missing parts supplied by reference TRBV15 and TRBJ2-2, is DAMVIQNPRYQVTQFGKPVTLSCSQTLNHNVMYWYQQKSSQAPKLLFHYYDKDFNNEADTPDNFQSRRPNTSFCFLDIRSPGLGDTAMYLCATSRAGQGEDTGELFFGEGSRLTVL.

V gene TRBV4-1 combines with J gene TRBJ1-2; possible D gene TRBD1, 5 bases. This CDR3 is 16 amino acids long. Trimming cost V 1 base and J 8 bases, with 20 bases left between them. Germline CDR1 MGHRA, CDR2 YSYEKL. CDR3 nucleotides: TGCGCCAGCAGCCAAGTCCTATTGCGGGGCGCGTACGGCTACACCTTC. Translating it yields CASSQVLLRGAYGYTF.

This clonotype was seen more than once but under ten times. The chain uses TRBV20-1 and TRBJ2-3, with a weak D call TRBD2 (6 bases). Germline assignment: CDR1 DFQATT and CDR2 SNEGSKA (reference sequence). This CDR3 comprises 12 residues. The ends were cut back, 6 bases at V and 2 bases at J, with 9 bases in the middle. The CDR3 is CSAGGATDTQYF. CDR3 coding DNA: TGCAGTGCGGGGGGAGCCACAGATACGCAGTATTTT.

This chain joins TRBV6-2 or TRBV6-3 and TRBJ2-3; the D is unclear. The ends were cut back, 2 bases at V and 0 bases at J, with 9 bases in the middle. The CDR3 sequence is 15 residues long. The germline V gene encodes CDR1 MNHEY and CDR2 SVGEGT. CDR3 in amino acids: CASSYPGPSTDTQYF. In nucleotides, the CDR3 is TGTGCCAGCAGTTACCCCGGACCTAGCACAGATACGCAGTATTTT.

This clonotype was seen many times. This chain uses TRBV10-3 with TRBJ2-4; D may be TRBD2 (6 bases). The CDR3 extends over 14 amino acids. The germline V gene encodes CDR1 ENHRY and CDR2 SYGVKD. V lost 0 bases to trimming and J lost 6 bases, with 9 bases between them. The DNA for the CDR3 is TGTGCCATCAGTGAGTCCTGGGGAGGAAACATTCAGTACTTC. Translated: CAISESWGGNIQYF.

The rearrangement joins TRBV28 to TRBJ2-3; D might be TRBD1 or TRBD2, each matching 5 bases. The V end lost 4 bases, the J end lost 3 bases, and 17 bases lay between the germline ends. The CDR3 spans 16 residues. Germline V gene lookup returns CDR1 MDHEN and CDR2 SYDVKM. The CDR3 nucleotides read TGTGCCAGCAGTTCACCCGGTGGGGGTTGGACAGATACGCAGTATTTT. Amino acid sequence: CASSSPGGGWTDTQYF. The variable domain in full, with the rest retrieved from reference TRBV28 and TRBJ2-3, is DVKVTQSSRYLVKRTGEKVFLECVQDMDHENMFWYRQDPGLGLRLIYFSYDVKMKEKGDIPEGYSVSREKKERFSLILESASTNQTSMYLCASSSPGGGWTDTQYFGPGTRLTVL.

V usage is TRBV20-1 and J usage is TRBJ2-1; 7 nucleotides match TRBD2. The V gene end was trimmed by 3 bases and the J gene end by 6 bases; junction bases not matched to a gene: 5. The CDR3 loop spans 13 amino acids. CDR1 DFQATT and CDR2 SNEGSKA come from the germline V gene (reference sequence). The CDR3 is CSASPSSGNEQFF. Written as DNA, the CDR3 is TGCAGTGCTAGCCCATCTAGCGGCAATGAGCAGTTCTTC.

The rearrangement uses TRBV20-1 and TRBJ1-1; maybe TRBD1 (5 bases). The germline CDR1 and CDR2 sequences are DFQATT and SNEGSKA (reference sequence). The CDR3 runs 15 residues. Deletions cut 0 bases from V and 7 bases from J, with 18 bases between. CDR3 DNA sequence: TGCAGTGCTAGAGATTCGGGGCGCGGTCCCTATGAAGCTTTCTTT. Translated, it gives CSARDSGRGPYEAFF.

As regards this clonotype: A read error may be the cause here, since a much bigger clone is one base away. This chain uses TRBV7-2 with TRBJ2-3; D is unresolved. Trimming took off 5 bases at V and 4 bases at J, with 4 bases between the two ends. The CDR3 spans 11 residues. CDR1 SGHTA and CDR2 FQGNSA come from the germline V gene. The CDR3 region is CASSDSDTQYF. The CDR3 bases are TGTGCCAGCAGCGACTCAGATACGCAGTATTTT.

The chain has TRBV20-1 and TRBJ2-5, with TRBD2 as a possible D gene (6 bases). V was clipped by 3 bases and J by 4 bases, with 12 bases between them. The CDR3 is 13 amino acids. Germline V CDR1 and CDR2: DFQATT, SNEGSKA (reference sequence). This chain's CDR3 is CSARGKRAETQYF. The CDR3 DNA reads TGCAGTGCTAGGGGGAAGCGGGCAGAGACCCAGTACTTC.

V usage is TRBV6-5 and J usage is TRBJ2-2, with 8 positions matching TRBD2. The CDR3 covers 15 residues. After removal of 2 bases from V and 5 bases from J, the junction contained 4 bases not matched to a gene. Germline V lookup: CDR1 MNHEY, CDR2 SVGAGI. CDR3 loop: CASSYGGGKTGELFF. The DNA of the CDR3 is TGTGCCAGCAGTTACGGCGGGGGGAAGACCGGGGAGCTGTTTTTT.

Only a few counts were recorded for this clonotype. The chain recombines TRBV20-1 with TRBJ2-2, with D perhaps given as TRBD1 or TRBD2 (5 bases each). V lost 0 bases, J lost 6 bases, and 11 bases lay in between. This CDR3 spans 14 amino acids. The germline V gene has CDR1 DFQATT and CDR2 SNEGSKA (reference sequence). This CDR3 is CSARDRGTAGELFF. As DNA, the CDR3 is TGCAGTGCTAGAGATCGAGGGACGGCCGGGGAGCTGTTTTTT.

This clonotype was recorded a few times. The CDR3 DNA follows: TGTGCCACCGGACAGGGACGCAATAGCAATCAGCCCCAGCATTTT. Translated: CATGQGRNSNQPQHF. The rearrangement uses TRBV24-1 and TRBJ1-5; 8 nucleotides line up with TRBD1. This CDR3 is 15 amino acids long. The germline V gene encodes CDR1 KGHDR and CDR2 SFDVKD. Unmatched junction bases numbered 6, after V lost 9 bases and J lost 0 bases.

The chain combines TRBV9 with TRBJ2-1; 11 nucleotides align to TRBD2. Germline V lookup: CDR1 SGDLS, CDR2 YYNGEE. The CDR3 covers 17 residues. V lost 3 bases to trimming and J lost 1 base; unmatched junction nucleotides: 6. This chain's CDR3 is CASSATSGGGSYNEQFF. DNA of the CDR3: TGTGCCAGCAGCGCAACTAGCGGGGGAGGATCCTACAATGAGCAGTTCTTC.

This chain connects TRBV6-5 to TRBJ2-5; 9 nucleotides match TRBD1. The CDR3 runs to 14 residues. V lost 2 bases and J lost 3; bases outside the gene matches: 1. From germline, CDR1 is MNHEY and CDR2 SVGAGI. This chain's CDR3 is CASSYTGGKETQYF. The CDR3 DNA reads TGTGCCAGCAGTTACACAGGGGGCAAAGAGACCCAGTACTTC.

V usage is TRBV20-1 and J usage is TRBJ2-3; 10 bases line up with TRBD2. Germline V gene sequence: CDR1 DFQATT, CDR2 SNEGSKA (reference sequence). This CDR3 spans 16 amino acids. Trimming removed 0 bases from V and 1 base from J; junction bases left unmatched: 4. CDR3: CSARDPGTSGTDTQYF. The CDR3, as DNA: TGCAGTGCTAGAGATCCCGGGACTAGCGGCACAGATACGCAGTATTTT.

This clonotype was counted a few times. The chain couples TRBV21-1 to TRBJ2-3; TRBD2 is the table's D call, not checked against the DNA. TRBV21-1 constitutes a pseudogene. CDR3 length: 13 residues. The chain's CDR3 is CAATEREIDTQYF. The CDR3, as DNA: TGTGCCGCCACAGAGCGGGAGATAGATACGCAGTATTTT.

The V and J genes are TRBV11-1 and TRBJ2-2; 9 bases fit TRBD2. Trimming at V came to 5 bases and at J to 4 bases, leaving 14 bases not matched to a gene. The CDR3 totals 18 residues. Germline-derived CDR1 and CDR2 are SGHAT and FQDESV (reference sequence). The CDR3 sequence: CASSPLAGGPKGTGELFF. In DNA form, the CDR3 reads TGTGCCAGCAGCCCGCTGGCGGGAGGGCCTAAGGGCACCGGGGAGCTGTTTTTT.

J is TRBJ1-5 and V is TRBV2; 9 bases fit TRBD1. Looked up from germline, CDR1 is SNHLY and CDR2 is FYNNEI. The CDR3 is 15 residues long. With V trimmed by 7 bases and J by 7 bases, 11 bases remained unmatched. As DNA, the CDR3 is TGTGCCAGCAATTCGGGGGGGGACAGGGCCCAGCCCCAGCATTTT. Translating it yields CASNSGGDRAQPQHF.

The chain is built from TRBV5-1 and TRBJ2-1, with TRBD2 matching 16 bases. This CDR3 contains 18 residues. The germline CDR1 and CDR2 sequences are SGHRS and YFSETQ. The J segment lost 6 bases and the V segment lost 4 bases, leaving 10 bases of the junction unmatched. The DNA for the CDR3 is TGCGCCAGCAGCCTGCCCGGGACTAGCGGGAGGGCCTGCAATGAGCAGTTCTTC. Its translation is CASSLPGTSGRACNEQFF. Full variable domain (outside the CDR3, taken from reference TRBV5-1 and TRBJ2-1): KAGVTQTPRYLIKTRGQQVTLSCSPISGHRSVSWYQQTPGQGLQFLFEYFSETQRNKGNFPGRFSGRQFSNSRSEMNVSTLELGDSALYLCASSLPGTSGRACNEQFFGPGTRLTVL.

This rearrangement joins TRBV3-1 to TRBJ2-7; TRBD2 is a possible D gene (6 bases). V dropped 3 bases and J dropped 4 bases, with 16 bases sitting between them. The CDR3 has 15 amino acids. From germline, CDR1 is LGHDT and CDR2 YNNKEL (reference sequence). DNA of the CDR3: TGTGCCAGCAGCCATGACGGGGGAGGATCGTACGAGCAGTACTTC. It encodes CASSHDGGGSYEQYF.

The V call is TRBV2, the J call TRBJ1-1, with D possibly matching TRBD1 (5 bases). Germline V CDR1 and CDR2: SNHLY, FYNNEI. This CDR3 has 13 residues. Trimming cost V 10 bases and J 1 base, with 13 bases left between them. The CDR3 coding sequence is TGTGCCACCAGGGAACAGCAGAACACTGAAGCTTTCTTT. Amino acids: CATREQQNTEAFF.

This clonotype showed up just a few times. V and J are TRBV5-1 and TRBJ2-3; TRBD1 aligns across 8 bases. Trimming removed 0 bases from V and 3 bases from J; junction bases left unmatched: 6. The CDR3 loop spans 16 amino acids. Germline lookup yields CDR1 SGHRS and CDR2 YFSETQ. In nucleotides, the CDR3 is TGCGCCAGCAGCTTGGACCACAGGGGGACAACAGATACGCAGTATTTT. Residues: CASSLDHRGTTDTQYF. The full variable domain, with the rest looked up from reference TRBV5-1 and TRBJ2-3, is KAGVTQTPRYLIKTRGQQVTLSCSPISGHRSVSWYQQTPGQGLQFLFEYFSETQRNKGNFPGRFSGRQFSNSRSEMNVSTLELGDSALYLCASSLDHRGTTDTQYFGPGTRLTVL.

The chain recombines TRBV4-1 with TRBJ2-7, with D hard to call. Trimming cost V 0 bases and J 9 bases, with 15 bases left between them. This CDR3 is 14 amino acids long. CDR1 is MGHRA, CDR2 YSYEKL, per germline. The CDR3 DNA reads TGCGCCAGCAGCCAAGATGTAACGGATGCAGGGCAGTACTTC. Translating gives CASSQDVTDAGQYF.

This clonotype came up a few times. This rearrangement joins TRBV12-3 or TRBV12-4 to TRBJ2-7; the D gene is possibly TRBD1 (5 bases). This CDR3 is built from 12 residues. The ends were cut back, 7 bases at V and 5 bases at J, with 12 bases in the middle. CDR3 nucleotides: TGTGCCAGCACTCAGGGTCCCCACGAGCAGTACTTC. This gives the protein CASTQGPHEQYF.